This T cell receptor beta chain was observed in a study of blood T cell repertoires in COVID-19. Background on the study: COVID-19 samples collected from the United States, Italy and Spain covered acute and convalescent phases.

Seattle enrolled patients during active infection and tracked them longitudinally. Germline CDR1 reads MNHEY; CDR2 reads SVGAGI. Trimming cost V 7 bases and J 0 bases, with 8 bases left between them. The CDR3 loop spans 13 amino acids. Method: immunoSEQ multiplex PCR; TCRdb's copy keeps in-frame clones and lacks some. The sample contains tens of thousands of clones, about 86% of which appear only once. The chain has TRBV6-5 and TRBJ2-3; TRBD1 is a possible D gene (5 bases). Sequenced material: peripheral blood. This TCR was sampled from an elderly man with COVID-19, enrolled during active disease. The CDR3 DNA sequence: TGTGCCAGCAACAGGTTTAGCACAGATACGCAGTATTTT. It translates to CASNRFSTDTQYF.